This T cell receptor beta chain was recorded in a study of shared clonotypes between healthy human individuals. Whole-study results and caveats: In having few donors, the study represented limited genetic and exposure-history diversity.

With respect to this clone: Its antigen is unknown.

J lost 5 bases, V lost 0 bases, and 9 bases had no gene match. The CDR3 is made up of 17 amino acids. Germline lookup yields CDR1 SGHTA and CDR2 FQGNSA. Deep level was the assay's run setting. The assay was immunoSEQ multiplex PCR, and TCRdb's table has in-frame clones only and misses some. The sample has about 2.4 million clones, around nine tenths seen once. Sequencing was carried out using naive CD4+ T cells sorted from blood. The subset here: CD45RA+ positively selected. The TCR was taken from a young man in good health. The V gene is TRBV7-2, the J gene TRBJ2-5; 10 bases match TRBD2. CDR3 DNA sequence: TGTGCCAGCAGCTTAGCGCTAGCTAGCGGGAGCAAGGAGACCCAGTACTTC. The encoded protein is CASSLALASGSKETQYF.